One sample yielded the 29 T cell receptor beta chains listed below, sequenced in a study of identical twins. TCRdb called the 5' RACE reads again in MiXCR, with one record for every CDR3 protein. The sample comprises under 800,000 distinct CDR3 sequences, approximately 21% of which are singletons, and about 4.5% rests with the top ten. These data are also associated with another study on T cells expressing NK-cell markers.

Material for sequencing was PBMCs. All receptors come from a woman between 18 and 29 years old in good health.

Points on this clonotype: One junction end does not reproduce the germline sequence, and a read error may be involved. CDR3 in DNA: TGTGCCAGCAGCCAAGGGAGGGCGGGGAATTCGCCCCTCCACTTT. Its protein product is CASSQGRAGNSPLHF. The V call is TRBV3-1, the J call TRBJ1-6, with D unresolved. Per the germline V gene, CDR1 is LGHDT and CDR2 is YNNKEL (reference sequence). The CDR3 contains 15 residues. Full variable domain (outside the CDR3, taken from reference TRBV3-1 and TRBJ1-6): DTAVSQTPKYLVTQMGNDKSIKCEQNLGHDTMYWYKQDSKKFLKIMFSYNNKELIINETVPNRFSPKSPDKAHLNLHINSLELGDSAVYFCASSQGRAGNSPLHFGNGTRLTVT.

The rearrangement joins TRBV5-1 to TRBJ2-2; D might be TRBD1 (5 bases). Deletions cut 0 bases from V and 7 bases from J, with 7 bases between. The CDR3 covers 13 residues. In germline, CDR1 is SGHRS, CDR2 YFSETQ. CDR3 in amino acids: CASSLEGDGELFF. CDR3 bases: TGCGCCAGCAGCTTGGAAGGGGACGGGGAGCTGTTTTTT.

Here the CDR3 DNA reads TGTGCCAGCAGTTTTCAAACCGGGACAGGGAATGGCTACACCTTC. Translation: CASSFQTGTGNGYTF. This rearrangement joins TRBV12-3 or TRBV12-4 to TRBJ1-2; 9 bases agree with TRBD1. V lost 3 bases to trimming and J lost 6 bases; unmatched junction nucleotides: 8. This CDR3 spans 15 amino acids.

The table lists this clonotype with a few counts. This CDR3 reads CASSSPGPLNEKLFF. CDR3 bases: TGTGCCAGCAGCTCCCCGGGACCGCTTAATGAAAAACTGTTTTTT. The J gene is TRBJ1-4, the V gene TRBV9; perhaps TRBD1 as D (5 bases). V lost 4 bases, J lost 4 bases, and 14 bases lay in between. Looked up from germline, CDR1 is SGDLS and CDR2 is YYNGEE. The length of the CDR3 is 15 residues.

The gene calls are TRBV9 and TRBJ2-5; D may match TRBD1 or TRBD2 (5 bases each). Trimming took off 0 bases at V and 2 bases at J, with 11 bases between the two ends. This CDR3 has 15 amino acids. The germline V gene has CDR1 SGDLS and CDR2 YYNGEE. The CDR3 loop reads CASSVGAGTQETQYF. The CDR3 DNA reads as TGTGCCAGCAGCGTAGGAGCCGGGACGCAAGAGACCCAGTACTTC.

CDR3 DNA sequence: TGTGCCAGCAGCTTGGGACTAGGGGAGACTCCCTACGAGCAGTACTTC. This translates into CASSLGLGETPYEQYF. V usage is TRBV11-2 and J usage is TRBJ2-7; 8 bases align to TRBD2. Germline CDR1 reads SGHAT; CDR2 reads FQNNGV. Trimming removed 3 bases from V and 2 bases from J; junction bases left unmatched: 9. The CDR3 length is 16 residues.

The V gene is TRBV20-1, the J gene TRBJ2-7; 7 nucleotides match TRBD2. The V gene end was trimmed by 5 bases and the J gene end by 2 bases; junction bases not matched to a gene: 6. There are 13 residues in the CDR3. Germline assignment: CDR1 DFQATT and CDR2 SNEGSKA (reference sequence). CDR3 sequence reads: CSASRLAPYEQYF. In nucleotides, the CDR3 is TGCAGTGCTTCCCGACTAGCTCCCTACGAGCAGTACTTC.

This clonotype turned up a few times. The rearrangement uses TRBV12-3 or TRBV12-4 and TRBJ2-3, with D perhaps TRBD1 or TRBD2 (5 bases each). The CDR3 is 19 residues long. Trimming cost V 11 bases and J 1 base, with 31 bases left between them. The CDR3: CAGPSPSGQEMRCTDTQYF. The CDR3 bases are TGTGCCGGACCCTCTCCGAGCGGACAAGAAATGAGATGCACAGATACGCAGTATTTT.

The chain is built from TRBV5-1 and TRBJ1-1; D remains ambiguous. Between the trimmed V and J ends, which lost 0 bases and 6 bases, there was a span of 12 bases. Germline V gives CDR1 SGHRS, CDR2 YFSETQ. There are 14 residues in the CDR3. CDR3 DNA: TGCGCCAGCAGCTTGGAGGGCAGACTGTCTGAAGCTTTCTTT. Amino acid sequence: CASSLEGRLSEAFF.

The CDR3 bases are TGCAGTGCTAGAGATGCGATGGCAGGGGGCCTGGAGACCCAGTACTTC. Translating gives CSARDAMAGGLETQYF. This rearrangement joins TRBV20-1 to TRBJ2-5; 8 bases are a match to TRBD1. V lost 0 bases to trimming and J lost 5 bases; unmatched junction nucleotides: 11. The V gene's germline CDR1 is DFQATT and CDR2 SNEGSKA (reference sequence). There are 16 residues in the CDR3.

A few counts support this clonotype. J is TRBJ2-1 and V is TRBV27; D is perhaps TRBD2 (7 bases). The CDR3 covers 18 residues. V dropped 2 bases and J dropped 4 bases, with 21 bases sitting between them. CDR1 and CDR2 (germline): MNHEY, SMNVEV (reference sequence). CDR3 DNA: TGTGCCAGCAGTTTACTAGTAAGGCGGCGGGGGCCATACAATGAGCAGTTCTTC. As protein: CASSLLVRRRGPYNEQFF.

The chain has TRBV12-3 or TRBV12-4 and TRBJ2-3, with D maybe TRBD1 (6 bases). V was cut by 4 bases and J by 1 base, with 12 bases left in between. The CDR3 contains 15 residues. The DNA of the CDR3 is TGTGCCAGCAGTTCCCCGGACAGAGGCACAGATACGCAGTATTTT. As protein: CASSSPDRGTDTQYF.

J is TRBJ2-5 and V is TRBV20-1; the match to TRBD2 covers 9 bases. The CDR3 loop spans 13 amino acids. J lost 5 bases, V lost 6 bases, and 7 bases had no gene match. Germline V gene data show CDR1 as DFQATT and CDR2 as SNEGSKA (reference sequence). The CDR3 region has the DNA TGCAGTGCCTCCCGGGCGGGAGGGGAGACCCAGTACTTC. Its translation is CSASRAGGETQYF.

This CDR3 is CASSVAGVYQETQYF. In DNA form, the CDR3 reads TGTGCCAGCAGCGTAGCGGGGGTGTACCAAGAGACCCAGTACTTC. The chain links TRBV9 to TRBJ2-5; possibly TRBD2 for D (6 bases). CDR1 is SGDLS and CDR2 is YYNGEE in the germline V gene. This CDR3 contains 15 residues. V was trimmed by 0 bases and J by 0 bases, leaving 9 bases between them.

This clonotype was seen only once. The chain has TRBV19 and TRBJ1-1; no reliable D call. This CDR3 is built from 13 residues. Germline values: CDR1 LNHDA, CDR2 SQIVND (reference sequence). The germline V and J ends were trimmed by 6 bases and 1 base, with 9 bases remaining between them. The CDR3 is CASRLRPNTEAFF. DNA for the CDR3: TGTGCCAGTAGACTACGGCCGAACACTGAAGCTTTCTTT.

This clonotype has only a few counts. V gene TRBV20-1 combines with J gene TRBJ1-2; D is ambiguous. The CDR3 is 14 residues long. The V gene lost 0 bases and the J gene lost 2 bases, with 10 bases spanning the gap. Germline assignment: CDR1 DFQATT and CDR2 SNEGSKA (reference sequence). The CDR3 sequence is CSARDGKPNYGYTF. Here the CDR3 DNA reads TGCAGTGCTAGAGATGGCAAACCGAACTATGGCTACACCTTC.

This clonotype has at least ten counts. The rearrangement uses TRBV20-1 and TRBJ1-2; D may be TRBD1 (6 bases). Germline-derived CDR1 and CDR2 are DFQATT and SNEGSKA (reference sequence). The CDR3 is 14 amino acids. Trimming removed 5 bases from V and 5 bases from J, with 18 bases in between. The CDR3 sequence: CSAQGQGGIYGYTF. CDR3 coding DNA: TGCAGTGCTCAGGGGCAGGGAGGGATTTATGGCTACACCTTC.

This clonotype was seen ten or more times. CDR3 in amino acids: CASSGSETQYF. The DNA of the CDR3 is TGTGCCAGCAGCGGATCAGAGACCCAGTACTTC. The V gene is TRBV9, the J gene TRBJ2-5; D is ambiguous. With 3 bases removed from V and 4 bases from J, the gap between germline ends came to 4 bases. Germline lookup yields CDR1 SGDLS and CDR2 YYNGEE. CDR3 length: 11 amino acids.

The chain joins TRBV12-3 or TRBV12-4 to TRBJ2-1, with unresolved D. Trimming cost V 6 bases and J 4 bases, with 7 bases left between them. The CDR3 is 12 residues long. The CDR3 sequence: CASRLLYNEQFF. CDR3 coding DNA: TGTGCCAGCAGGCTCCTTTACAATGAGCAGTTCTTC.

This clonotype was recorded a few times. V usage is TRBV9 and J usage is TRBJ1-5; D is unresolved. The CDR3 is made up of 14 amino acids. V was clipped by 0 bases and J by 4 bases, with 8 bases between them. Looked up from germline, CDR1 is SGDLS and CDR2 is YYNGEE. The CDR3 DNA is TGTGCCAGCAGCGTAGATGAGGGTAATCAGCCCCAGCATTTT. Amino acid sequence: CASSVDEGNQPQHF. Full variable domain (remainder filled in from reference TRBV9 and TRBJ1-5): DSGVTQTPKHLITATGQRVTLRCSPRSGDLSVYWYQQSLDQGLQFLIQYYNGEERAKGNILERFSAQQFPDLHSELNLSSLELGDSALYFCASSVDEGNQPQHFGDGTRLSIL.

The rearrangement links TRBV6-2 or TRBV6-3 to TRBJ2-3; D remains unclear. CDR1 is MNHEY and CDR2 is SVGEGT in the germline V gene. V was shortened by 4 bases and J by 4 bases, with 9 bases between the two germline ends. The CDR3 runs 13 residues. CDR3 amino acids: CASSFRDSDTQYF. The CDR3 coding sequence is TGTGCCAGCAGTTTTCGAGACTCAGATACGCAGTATTTT.

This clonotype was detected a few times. CDR3 amino acids: CASSHGNSGTGELFF. In nucleotides, the CDR3 is TGTGCCAGCAGCCATGGGAATAGCGGCACCGGGGAGCTGTTTTTT. The V gene is TRBV4-2, the J gene TRBJ2-2; D might be TRBD2 (6 bases). CDR1 and CDR2 from the germline V gene are LGHNA and YNFKEQ. This CDR3 is built from 15 residues. The V gene lost 3 bases and the J gene lost 4 bases, with 12 bases spanning the gap.

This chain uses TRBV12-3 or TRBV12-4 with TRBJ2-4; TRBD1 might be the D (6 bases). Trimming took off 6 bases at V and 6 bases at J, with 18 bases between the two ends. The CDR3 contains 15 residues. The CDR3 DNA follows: TGTGCCAGCAGCCACAGGGTTAGGGTGGGAAACATTCAGTACTTC. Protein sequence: CASSHRVRVGNIQYF.

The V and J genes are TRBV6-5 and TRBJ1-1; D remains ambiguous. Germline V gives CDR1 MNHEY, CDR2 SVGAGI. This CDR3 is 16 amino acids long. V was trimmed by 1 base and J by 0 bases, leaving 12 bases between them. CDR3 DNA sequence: TGTGCCAGCAGTTACTTTCCTCCTAACATGAACACTGAAGCTTTCTTT. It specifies CASSYFPPNMNTEAFF.

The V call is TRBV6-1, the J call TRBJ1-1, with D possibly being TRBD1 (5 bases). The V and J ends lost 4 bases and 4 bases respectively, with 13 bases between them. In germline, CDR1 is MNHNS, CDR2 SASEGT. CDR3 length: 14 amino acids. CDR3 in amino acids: CASSASWGTTEAFF. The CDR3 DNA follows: TGTGCCAGCAGTGCCTCCTGGGGGACCACTGAAGCTTTCTTT.

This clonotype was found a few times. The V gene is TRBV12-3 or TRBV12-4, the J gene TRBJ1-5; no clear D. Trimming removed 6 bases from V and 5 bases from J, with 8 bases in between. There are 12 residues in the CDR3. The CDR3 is CASSPLDQPQHF. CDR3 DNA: TGTGCCAGCAGCCCTTTAGATCAGCCCCAGCATTTT.

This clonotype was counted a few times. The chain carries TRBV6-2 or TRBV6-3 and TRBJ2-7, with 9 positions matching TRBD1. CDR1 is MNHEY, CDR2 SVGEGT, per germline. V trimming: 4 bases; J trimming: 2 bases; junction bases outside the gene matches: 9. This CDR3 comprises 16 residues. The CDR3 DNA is TGTGCCAGCAGTTCGGAATATTGGACAGGGGCCTACGAGCAGTACTTC. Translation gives CASSSEYWTGAYEQYF.

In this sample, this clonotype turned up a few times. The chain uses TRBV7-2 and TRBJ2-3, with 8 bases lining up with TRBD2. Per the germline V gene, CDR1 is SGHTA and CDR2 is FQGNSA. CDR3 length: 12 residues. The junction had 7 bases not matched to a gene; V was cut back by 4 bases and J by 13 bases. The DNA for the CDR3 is TGTGCCAGCAGCTCGGGACTAGGGCGGGAGTATTTT. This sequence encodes CASSSGLGREYF. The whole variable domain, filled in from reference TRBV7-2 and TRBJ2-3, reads GAGVSQSPSNKVTEKGKDVELRCDPISGHTALYWYRQSLGQGLEFLIYFQGNSAPDKSGLPSDRFSAERTGGSVSTLTIQRTQQEDSAVYLCASSSGLGREYFGPGTRLTVL.

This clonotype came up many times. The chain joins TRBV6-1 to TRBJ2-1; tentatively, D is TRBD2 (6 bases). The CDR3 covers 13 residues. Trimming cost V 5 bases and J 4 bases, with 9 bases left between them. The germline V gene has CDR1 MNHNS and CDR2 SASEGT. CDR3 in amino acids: CASSRDLYNEQFF. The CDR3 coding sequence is TGTGCCAGCAGTAGGGACTTATACAATGAGCAGTTCTTC.